The 24 T cell receptor delta chains presented below share a single source sample, sequenced in a study of γδ T cells in repeated Plasmodium falciparum infection. Flow sorting of PBMC yielded separate Vgamma9/Vdelta2+ and Vdelta2-negative gammadelta T cell populations for bulk repertoire analysis. TCRdb reprocessed the multiplex PCR reads through CATT. Of over 45,000 delta-chain clones listed, about 1.6% are singletons. Material: gamma-delta T cells from blood. The receptors originated from a pool of human donors (malaria-infected and uninfected, not separated).

This clone was detected a few times. TCRdb has a much larger clone's protein, which differs at residue 7 from the translation of this DNA, likely because of a read error; what is shown is the protein translated from the DNA. The chain couples TRDV1 to TRDJ1; D may be TRDD3 (6 bases). TCRdb is silent on the J gene; assignment here came from matching the DNA to germline. V was pared by 5 bases and J by 2 bases, with 18 bases between. From germline, CDR1 is TSWWSYY and CDR2 QGS. This CDR3 region has 16 residues. The CDR3 sequence: CALGSPGGRWTDKLIF. CDR3 nucleotide sequence: TGTGCTCTTGGGTCCCCCGGGGGAAGGTGGACCGATAAACTCATCTTT.

As concerns this clone: This sequence is one base from a far larger clone and is likely a read error. Different DNA sequences within this sample yield the same CDR3. The rearrangement uses TRDV1 and TRDJ1; 9 positions match TRDD3. TCRdb gives no J gene; it was assigned here by matching the DNA to germline. Germline V lookup: CDR1 TSWWSYY, CDR2 QGS. CDR3 size: 20 residues. DNA of the CDR3: TGTGCTCTCGGGGAAGACTTGAAGGGCTGGGGGATCTATCCCACCGGTAAACTCATCTTT. Protein: CALGEDLKGWGIYPTGKLIF.

In its sample, this clone was seen a few times. The chain employs TRDV1 and TRDJ2; D assignment may be TRDD2 or TRDD3 (9 bases each). The J gene, left out of TCRdb, was set here by checking the DNA against germline. The CDR3 is made up of 23 amino acids. Trimming took 0 bases from V and 0 from J, leaving 29 bases between them. Germline CDR1 TSWWSYY, CDR2 QGS. For the CDR3, the DNA is TGTGCTCTTGGGGAACTGTGGCCTTCCTACGGCCGGCTGGGGGATTCTTTGACAGCACAACTCTTCTTT. Amino acids: CALGELWPSYGRLGDSLTAQLFF.

Note on this clone: A far more abundant clone sits one base away, making this likely a read error. Other DNA sequences from this sample encode an identical CDR3 as well. The chain links TRDV1 to TRDJ1; TRDD2 is a possible D gene (5 bases). Because TCRdb records no J gene, it was assigned here through a match of the DNA to germline. CDR1 is TSWWSYY and CDR2 is QGS in the germline V gene. Deletions cut 5 bases from V and 0 bases from J, with 31 bases between. CDR3 size: 21 residues. The CDR3 here is CALGPPLLRLSPVAHTDKLIF. The CDR3 coding sequence is TGTGCTCTTGGGCCCCCGCTCCTTCGCCTATCCCCGGTGGCCCACACCGATAAACTCATCTTT.

This clone has only a few counts. With a far larger clone one base away, a read error is the likely cause. The identical CDR3 is also encoded by other nucleotide sequences in the sample. The chain uses TRDV1 and TRDJ1, with 11 bases fitting TRDD3. The length of the CDR3 is 24 residues. The V gene's germline CDR1 is TSWWSYY and CDR2 QGS. CDR3 DNA: TGTGCCCTTGGGGAACTAACCTACCCTGTGGCTACCGACTGGGGGATAACCTGCACCGATAAACTCATCTTT. Amino acids: CALGELTYPVATDWGITCTDKLIF.

Concerning this clone: A far larger clone is just one base off, so this is likely a read error. The DNA of the CDR3 is TGTGCTCTTGGGGATCCCATAATTCTAATATCGAAAATGGGGGATACGCGGCGGAGAAGGGGGCAGTACACCGATAAACCCATCTTT. This translates into CALGDPIILISKMGDTRRRRGQYTDKPIF. There is no J gene call, but TRDV1 is given as the V gene; the DNA was not used to check the table's D call, TRDD3. Germline V gene sequence: CDR1 TSWWSYY, CDR2 QGS. This CDR3 is built from 29 residues.

This clone was observed a few times. The mismatch at residue 11 between this DNA's translation and the TCRdb protein of a much larger clone likely reflects a read error; the protein shown is translated from the DNA. The chain is built from TRDV1 and TRDJ1, with 10 bases identical to TRDD3. The J gene is absent in TCRdb and was assigned here via DNA matching to germline. CDR1 is TSWWSYY and CDR2 is QGS in the germline V gene. This CDR3 contains 17 residues. Losses at the gene ends were 2 bases for V and 5 bases for J; bases not matched to a gene: 11. CDR3 sequence: CALGEGVGGYERDKLIF. The DNA for the CDR3 is TGTGCTCTTGGGGAAGGAGTAGGGGGATACGAGAGAGATAAACTCATCTTT.

To note about this clone: For this DNA, TCRdb reports the protein of a much larger clone, which diverges at residue 3, most likely from a read error; the protein presented here is translated directly from the DNA. The chain has TRDV2 and TRDJ1; 8 positions agree with TRDD3. TCRdb gives no J gene; it was assigned here by matching the DNA to germline. The CDR3 covers 16 residues. CDR1 GEAIGNYY and CDR2 EKD come from the germline V gene. The CDR3 spells CARDTVGGYNPDKLIF. CDR3 nucleotides: TGTGCCCGTGACACCGTCGGGGGATATAATCCCGATAAACTCATCTTT.

Points on this clone: This likely stems from a read error, as it lies one base from a far larger clone. Other DNA sequences in the same sample also yield this CDR3. The V and J genes are TRDV1 and TRDJ1; 8 bases match TRDD3. There are 26 residues in the CDR3. Germline V gives CDR1 TSWWSYY, CDR2 QGS. V trimming: 2 bases; J trimming: 3 bases; junction bases outside the gene matches: 38. CDR3 sequence reads: CALGEGTTLLSSRTGGYGWGPDKLIF. The CDR3 DNA reads as TGTGCTCTTGGGGAAGGGACAACCCTCCTTTCCTCTCGTACTGGGGGGTACGGCTGGGGACCCGATAAACTCATCTTT.

This clone has just a few counts. It is likely a read error: a sequence one base away is far more abundant. The same CDR3 arises from other DNA sequences in this sample as well. The chain combines TRDV2 with TRDJ1, with 8 bases matching TRDD3. As TCRdb names no J gene, one was assigned here on the basis of a DNA match to germline. V lost 3 bases, J lost 0 bases, and 11 bases stayed unmatched. Germline V gives CDR1 GEAIGNYY, CDR2 EKD. The CDR3 has 17 amino acids. CDR3 in DNA: TGTGCCTGTGACCACGTACTGGGGGTTGAGTACACCGATAAACTCATCTTT. Protein product: CACDHVLGVEYTDKLIF.

This clone was counted many times. This rearrangement joins TRDV1 to TRDJ1, with 9 bases matching TRDD3. The CDR3 runs 18 residues. Germline V gene sequence: CDR1 TSWWSYY, CDR2 QGS. V was clipped by 4 bases and J by 0 bases; unmatched bases: 12. The CDR3 sequence: CALGGTDGGYLYTDKLIF. DNA of the CDR3: TGTGCTCTTGGGGGAACGGACGGGGGATACCTCTACACCGATAAACTCATCTTT.

This clone appeared a few times. The translation of this DNA and the TCRdb protein of a much larger clone differ at residue 8, probably owing to a read error; the protein shown here is translated from the DNA. The chain uses TRDV1 and TRDJ1; TRDD3 might be the D (5 bases). The CDR3 sequence is 12 residues long. The germline V gene encodes CDR1 TSWWSYY and CDR2 QGS. DNA of the CDR3: TGTGCTCTTGGGGGATACACCAATAAACTCATCTTT. Protein sequence: CALGGYTNKLIF.

This clone was observed a handful of times. The protein recorded in TCRdb matches a much larger clone and deviates from this DNA's translation at residue 6, suggesting a read error; the protein here is obtained by translating the DNA. The chain joins TRDV1 to TRDJ1; 11 bases fit TRDD3. V lost 0 bases, J lost 5 bases, and 8 bases stayed unmatched. The length of the CDR3 is 17 residues. Germline values: CDR1 TSWWSYY, CDR2 QGS. CDR3: CALGELPFWGIQDKLIF. CDR3 coding DNA: TGTGCTCTTGGGGAACTCCCCTTCTGGGGGATACAAGATAAACTCATCTTT.

Ten or more counts support this clone. The CDR3 is CALGASLLAFLYPYTDKLIF. The DNA for the CDR3 is TGTGCTCTTGGGGCATCCCTACTCGCCTTCCTCTACCCCTACACCGATAAACTCATCTTT. This sequence joins TRDV1 and TRDJ1, with TRDD2 matching 7 bases. From germline, CDR1 is TSWWSYY and CDR2 QGS. V lost 4 bases and J lost 0; bases outside the gene matches: 20. CDR3 size: 20 residues.

This clone appeared many times. It may be a read error: a sequence one base away is much more abundant. Within the sample, other DNA sequences also encode this same CDR3. The chain employs TRDV1 and TRDJ1, with 10 bases identical to TRDD3. The J gene is absent in TCRdb and was assigned here via DNA matching to germline. Germline V gene data show CDR1 as TSWWSYY and CDR2 as QGS. Trimming cost V 0 bases and J 2 bases; bases outside gene matches: 9. CDR3 length equals 18 residues. The CDR3 loop is CALGELPLWGILTDKLIF. The DNA for the CDR3 is TGTGCTCTTGGGGAACTCCCACTTTGGGGGATACTAACCGATAAACTCATCTTT.

This clone was counted ten times or more. This CDR3 is also generated by other DNA sequences in the sample. In DNA form, the CDR3 reads TGTGCTCTTGGGGAACTGGGCCTGTACACCGATAAACTCATCTTT. Amino acid sequence: CALGELGLYTDKLIF. This chain uses TRDV1 with TRDJ1; D remains ambiguous. The CDR3 is made up of 15 amino acids. V lost 0 bases, J lost 0 bases, and 8 bases lay in between. CDR1 and CDR2 (germline): TSWWSYY, QGS.

The sample holds a few counts of this clone. TCRdb's protein for this DNA is that of a much larger clone and differs from the translation at residue 17, likely a read error; the protein shown is the DNA translation. This chain uses TRDV1 with TRDJ1; 7 nucleotides line up with TRDD3. Since TCRdb gives no J gene, matching the DNA to germline was used here to assign it. In germline, CDR1 is TSWWSYY, CDR2 QGS. CDR3 length equals 25 residues. The V segment lost 3 bases and the J segment 0 bases; nucleotides outside the gene matches: 34. The CDR3 is CALGDGLHKFGGPPVPLLYTDKLIF. The CDR3 DNA follows: TGTGCTCTTGGGGATGGCCTTCATAAATTTGGGGGACCCCCCGTCCCACTCTTGTACACCGATAAACTCATCTTT.

A note on this clone: The protein TCRdb lists belongs to a much larger clone and differs from this DNA's translation at residue 18, which points to a read error; the protein shown is made from the DNA. The chain recombines TRDV1 with TRDJ1; 13 bases fit TRDD3. This CDR3 is 19 amino acids long. Germline V gives CDR1 TSWWSYY, CDR2 QGS. For the CDR3, the DNA is TGTGCTCTCAATCACAAGGCAAACTGGGGGATACGGCCCACCGATAAACTCACCTTT. Its protein is CALNHKANWGIRPTDKLTF.

Concerning this clone itself: TCRdb's protein, taken from a much larger clone, differs from this DNA's translation at residue 22, likely owing to a read error; the protein displayed comes from the DNA. The J gene is TRDJ1, the V gene TRDV1; 9 nucleotides agree with TRDD3. CDR3 length: 28 residues. Germline V CDR1 and CDR2: TSWWSYY, QGS. V shed 0 bases, J shed 0 bases, and the junction held 38 bases outside the gene matches. The CDR3 sequence: CALGELSLLFCFSQADCRRGIHTDKLIF. The CDR3 bases are TGTGCTCTTGGGGAACTCTCCCTTCTTTTCTGCTTCTCACAAGCAGATTGTCGGCGGGGGATACACACCGATAAACTCATCTTT.

This clone was picked up a small number of times. TCRdb's listed protein matches a much larger clone and diverges from this DNA's translation at residue 9, likely through a read error; the protein shown comes from the DNA. V and J are TRDV1 and TRDJ1; 11 bases agree with TRDD3. Here the J gene was assigned by germline matching of the DNA, as TCRdb has none. The V segment lost 2 bases and the J segment 0 bases; nucleotides outside the gene matches: 23. The germline gives CDR1 TSWWSYY, CDR2 QGS. The length of the CDR3 is 23 residues. The CDR3 is CALGEVGPGVLGDTRVYTDKLIF. The CDR3 DNA is TGTGCTCTTGGGGAAGTGGGGCCTGGAGTGCTGGGGGATACACGAGTGTACACCGATAAACTCATCTTT.

This clone was seen a few times. A single base is all that separates this from a far larger clone, so a read error is likely. Other DNA sequences in this sample translate to the same CDR3. The chain has TRDV1 and TRDJ1; 9 positions match TRDD3. The CDR3 extends over 19 amino acids. Germline-derived CDR1 and CDR2 are TSWWSYY and QGS. DNA for the CDR3: TGTGCTCTTGGGGAAAAGGCGATACTGGGGGAGATATACACTGATAAACTCATCTTT. Protein sequence: CALGEKAILGEIYTDKLIF.

In this sample, this clone turned up a few times. TCRdb assigns this DNA the protein of a much larger clone, which departs from its translation at residue 8; this likely reflects a read error, and the protein shown comes from translating the DNA. The chain recombines TRDV1 with TRDJ1; 9 bases line up with TRDD3. No J segment appears in TCRdb, so it was assigned here by matching the sequence to germline. V was pared by 2 bases and J by 1 base, with 14 bases of the junction left unmatched. The length of the CDR3 is 19 residues. Germline V gives CDR1 TSWWSYY, CDR2 QGS. CDR3 residues: CALGEFGTFWGIFTDKLIF. Here the CDR3 DNA reads TGTGCTCTTGGGGAATTCGGCACTTTCTGGGGGATCTTCACCGATAAACTCATCTTT.

This clone has a handful of counts. TCRdb pairs this DNA with a much larger clone's protein that differs at residue 13, likely a read error; the protein shown was translated from the DNA. This sequence joins TRDV1 and TRDJ1, with a weak D call TRDD3 (5 bases). TCRdb carries no J gene annotation; the J gene was assigned here by matching the DNA with germline. This CDR3 contains 24 residues. V was pared by 1 base and J by 2 bases, with 38 bases between. The germline V gene has CDR1 TSWWSYY and CDR2 QGS. The CDR3 DNA follows: TGTGCTCTTGGGGAACCGGTAATGATCGCCCTCCAGCACTGGTTATGGACCGGGACCGATAAACTCATCTTT. Encoded protein: CALGEPVMIALQHWLWTGTDKLIF.

In this sample, this clone turned up many times. The rearrangement links TRDV1 to TRDJ1, with 12 bases fitting TRDD3. The CDR3 spans 22 residues. Trimming cost V 0 bases and J 3 bases; bases outside gene matches: 20. Germline CDR1 TSWWSYY, CDR2 QGS. CDR3 nucleotide sequence: TGTGCTCTTGGGGAACTCTTCGTTTTCGCCGAACTGGGGGATACTTGGGCCGATAAACTCATCTTT. As protein: CALGELFVFAELGDTWADKLIF.